One and the same sample provided the 29 T cell receptor beta chains below, sequenced in a study of OX40 agonist ivuxolimab in advanced cancers. Measured with immunoSEQ multiplex PCR; TCRdb has only the in-frame clones, and not every one. Among just under 65,000 clones listed, around 90% were seen once. This sample comprised CD4+ or CD8+ T cells sorted from blood, obtained in a trial of the OX40 agonist ivuxolimab. These TCRs come from an adult with an advanced solid tumor such as melanoma, head and neck, liver or kidney cancer.

The chain couples TRBV30 to TRBJ2-5; the D is unclear. The CDR3 is 12 amino acids. Per the germline V gene, CDR1 is GTSNPN and CDR2 is SVGIG (reference sequence). V gave up 0 bases and J gave up 5 bases, with 7 bases separating them. The CDR3 sequence is CAWSVLRETQYF. CDR3 in DNA: TGTGCCTGGAGTGTACTTCGGGAGACCCAGTACTTC.

The chain carries TRBV28 and TRBJ1-5; D not resolved. Germline V gene data show CDR1 as MDHEN and CDR2 as SYDVKM. The ends were cut back, 7 bases at V and 0 bases at J, with 7 bases in the middle. There are 13 residues in the CDR3. The chain's CDR3 is CASIGLSNQPQHF. The CDR3 nucleotides are TGTGCCAGCATTGGGCTTAGCAATCAGCCCCAGCATTTT.

This clone was detected a few times. This chain uses TRBV6-6 with TRBJ2-5; D is possibly TRBD2 (6 bases). Germline-derived CDR1 and CDR2 are MNHNY and SVGAGI (reference sequence). Trimming removed 1 base from V and 4 bases from J, with 10 bases in between. CDR3 length: 14 residues. CDR3 sequence: CASSYLGGAETQYF. CDR3 bases: TGTGCCAGCAGTTACTTGGGGGGTGCAGAGACCCAGTACTTC.

The chain links TRBV27 to TRBJ2-2; D is unresolved. The germline V gene has CDR1 MNHEY and CDR2 SMNVEV (reference sequence). This CDR3 is 15 amino acids long. With 2 bases removed from V and 0 bases from J, the gap between germline ends came to 7 bases. The CDR3 DNA is TGTGCCAGCAGTTTAGTGGCCCCGAACACCGGGGAGCTGTTTTTT. This sequence encodes CASSLVAPNTGELFF.

CDR3 residues: CASSLAASYEQYF. CDR3 sequence (DNA): TGTGCCAGCAGTTTGGCGGCCTCCTACGAGCAGTACTTC. This chain joins TRBV28 and TRBJ2-7; the D is unclear. The CDR3 is made up of 13 amino acids. From germline, CDR1 is MDHEN and CDR2 SYDVKM. With 3 bases removed from V and 0 bases from J, the gap between germline ends came to 6 bases.

The chain combines TRBV28 with TRBJ1-5, with 7 bases matching TRBD1. With 0 bases clipped from V and 0 bases from J, the junction kept 5 bases outside the gene matches. Per the germline V gene, CDR1 is MDHEN and CDR2 is SYDVKM. The CDR3 extends over 17 amino acids. CDR3 in DNA: TGTGCCAGCAGTTTATGGACAGGGATTTATAGCAATCAGCCCCAGCATTTT. Translating it yields CASSLWTGIYSNQPQHF.

The chain has TRBV5-1 and TRBJ1-6; no clear D gene. Per germline, CDR1 SGHRS and CDR2 YFSETQ. The CDR3 is 13 amino acids. Trimming took 4 bases from V and 10 from J, leaving 12 bases between them. The CDR3 coding sequence is TGCGCCAGCAGCCTCGAGACGGGGTCACCCCTCCACTTT. Its translation: CASSLETGSPLHF.

This chain links TRBV5-5 with TRBJ2-7; D is unclear. The CDR3 runs to 12 residues. V was cut by 0 bases and J by 3 bases, with 4 bases left in between. Per the germline V gene, CDR1 is SGHKS and CDR2 is YYEKEE (reference sequence). The CDR3 DNA sequence: TGTGCCAGCAGCTTGGGAGTCTACGAGCAGTACTTC. This codes for CASSLGVYEQYF.

This clone was detected once. The chain carries TRBV27 and TRBJ2-7; a possible D gene is TRBD2 (5 bases). In germline, CDR1 is MNHEY, CDR2 SMNVEV (reference sequence). V lost 6 bases, J lost 0 bases, and 9 bases lay in between. The CDR3 sequence is 13 residues long. The CDR3 nucleotides read TGTGCCAGCAGCAACCTAGCCTCCTACGAGCAGTACTTC. This codes for CASSNLASYEQYF.

The chain has TRBV10-3 and TRBJ2-2, with a possible D match to TRBD2 (6 bases). V was clipped by 4 bases and J by 2 bases, with 11 bases between them. CDR1 and CDR2 (germline): ENHRY, SYGVKD. This CDR3 is 15 amino acids long. The DNA of the CDR3 is TGTGCCATCAGTGGGGGACTTCTAAACACCGGGGAGCTGTTTTTT. This encodes CAISGGLLNTGELFF.

This chain uses TRBV11-3 with TRBJ2-3; 7 bases map to TRBD2. Looked up from germline, CDR1 is SGHNT and CDR2 is YENEEA. There are 14 residues in the CDR3. The V gene end was trimmed by 5 bases and the J gene end by 4 bases; junction bases not matched to a gene: 6. This CDR3 reads CASSLRTRADTQYF. CDR3 nucleotides: TGTGCCAGCAGCCTTCGGACTAGAGCAGATACGCAGTATTTT.

This clone appeared a single time. The chain recombines TRBV4-1 with TRBJ2-3, with 7 positions matching TRBD2. Losses at the gene ends were 3 bases for V and 1 base for J; bases not matched to a gene: 10. The length of the CDR3 is 17 residues. Per germline, CDR1 MGHRA and CDR2 YSYEKL. The CDR3, as DNA: TGCGCCAGCAGCCATGGACGGCGGGGACTACGCACAGATACGCAGTATTTT. Translating it yields CASSHGRRGLRTDTQYF.

The CDR3 DNA sequence: TGCGCCAGCTTCAGTACAGGGGCGAGGGCTGAAGCTTTCTTT. This codes for CASFSTGARAEAFF. The chain carries TRBV5-1 and TRBJ1-1; 7 positions match TRBD1. The germline gives CDR1 SGHRS, CDR2 YFSETQ. Trimming cost V 7 bases and J 6 bases; bases outside gene matches: 12. The CDR3 runs to 14 residues.

The chain links TRBV11-3 to TRBJ2-7; 14 bases are a match to TRBD2. The CDR3 runs 15 residues. CDR1 SGHNT and CDR2 YENEEA come from the germline V gene. With 4 bases clipped from V and 5 bases from J, the junction kept 4 bases outside the gene matches. This CDR3 is CASSSGTSGRDEQYF. As DNA, the CDR3 is TGTGCCAGCAGCTCCGGGACTAGCGGGAGAGACGAGCAGTACTTC.

About this clone: The same CDR3 can be traced to other DNA sequences in this sample. This chain links TRBV18 with TRBJ1-1; unclear D gene. The CDR3 runs to 13 residues. V gave up 2 bases and J gave up 2 bases, with 6 bases separating them. Germline V lookup: CDR1 KGHSH, CDR2 LQKENI. The CDR3 sequence: CASSPGGNTEAFF. The CDR3 nucleotides read TGTGCCAGCTCACCAGGCGGAAACACTGAAGCTTTCTTT. The full variable domain, rest sourced from reference TRBV18 and TRBJ1-1, is NAGVMQNPRHLVRRRGQEARLRCSPMKGHSHVYWYRQLPEEGLKFMVYLQKENIIDESGMPKERFSAEFPKEGPSILRIQQVVRGDSAAYFCASSPGGNTEAFFGQGTRLTVV.

J is TRBJ2-5 and V is TRBV21-1; the table assigns TRBD1, which was not confirmed against the DNA. TRBV21-1 is a listed pseudogene. The CDR3 runs to 15 residues. CDR3 loop: CASTHLTGEGETQYF. The CDR3 DNA reads TGTGCCAGCACACACCTGACAGGGGAGGGAGAGACCCAGTACTTC.

This chain uses TRBV19 with TRBJ1-2; D is ambiguous. Trimming pared 7 bases from V and 11 bases from J, leaving 20 bases between. The CDR3 runs 13 residues. Germline loops: CDR1 LNHDA, CDR2 SQIVND (reference sequence). The CDR3 DNA reads TGTGCCAGTACCTCCTGGGCCCAACCCGGGTACACCTTC. This sequence encodes CASTSWAQPGYTF.

V and J are TRBV7-2 and TRBJ2-1, with D tentatively TRBD2 (6 bases). Germline loops: CDR1 SGHTA, CDR2 FQGNSA. Trimming left V 5 bases short and J 0 bases short, with 11 bases between. This CDR3 contains 15 residues. The CDR3 DNA reads TGTGCCAGCAGCCGAATGGGGGGCTCCTACAATGAGCAGTTCTTC. Translated, it gives CASSRMGGSYNEQFF.

This clone has more than one count but fewer than ten. The chain employs TRBV19 and TRBJ2-2; perhaps TRBD2 as D (6 bases). Germline CDR1 is LNHDA and CDR2 is SQIVND (reference sequence). The V end lost 5 bases, the J end lost 5 bases, and 15 bases lay between the germline ends. The CDR3 totals 15 residues. This CDR3 is CASSPPRGWTGELFF. The CDR3, as DNA: TGTGCCAGTAGTCCCCCCCGGGGGTGGACCGGGGAGCTGTTTTTT.

This sequence joins TRBV28 and TRBJ2-2; no clear D. CDR3 length equals 15 residues. Trimming stripped 8 bases from V and 5 bases from J, with 18 bases between. Germline V gives CDR1 MDHEN, CDR2 SYDVKM. The CDR3 bases are TGTGCCAGCGTCCCGTCAGGCACGTGGACCGGGGAGCTGTTTTTT. Protein product: CASVPSGTWTGELFF. The variable domain in full, with the rest retrieved from reference TRBV28 and TRBJ2-2, is DVKVTQSSRYLVKRTGEKVFLECVQDMDHENMFWYRQDPGLGLRLIYFSYDVKMKEKGDIPEGYSVSREKKERFSLILESASTNQTSMYLCASVPSGTWTGELFFGEGSRLTVL.

The rearrangement links TRBV10-1 to TRBJ1-6; D perhaps matches TRBD1 (6 bases). Germline CDR1 is WNHNN and CDR2 is SYGVQD (reference sequence). Trimming took 6 bases from V and 7 from J, leaving 10 bases between them. The CDR3 consists of 13 residues. The CDR3: CASSEQGNSPLHF. CDR3 nucleotides: TGCGCCAGCAGCGAGCAGGGGAATTCACCCCTCCACTTT.

This clone was seen a few times. The chain carries TRBV27 and TRBJ1-1, with D maybe TRBD1 (6 bases). The CDR3 covers 14 residues. Trimming stripped 3 bases from V and 7 bases from J, with 15 bases between. Germline V gene sequence: CDR1 MNHEY, CDR2 SMNVEV (reference sequence). CDR3 coding DNA: TGTGCCAGCAGTTTGGCAGGGGTGAGCGGTGAAGCTTTCTTT. Translating it yields CASSLAGVSGEAFF.

The V and J genes are TRBV19 and TRBJ1-3; possible D gene TRBD1, 5 bases. This CDR3 is built from 15 residues. Germline-derived CDR1 and CDR2 are LNHDA and SQIVND (reference sequence). V was cut by 3 bases and J by 0 bases, with 9 bases left in between. CDR3 residues: CASSIGTLSGNTIYF. The CDR3 DNA follows: TGTGCCAGTAGTATCGGGACTCTCTCTGGAAACACCATATATTTT.

V gene TRBV28 combines with J gene TRBJ1-1; D uncertain. V shed 8 bases and J shed 0 bases, with 7 bases lying between them. Germline V gives CDR1 MDHEN, CDR2 SYDVKM. This CDR3 is built from 12 residues. The CDR3 coding sequence is TGTGCCAGCTACGGGATGAACACTGAAGCTTTCTTT. Translation gives CASYGMNTEAFF.

V and J are TRBV6-6 and TRBJ1-1; D is undetermined. CDR1 and CDR2 from the germline V gene are MNHNY and SVGAGI (reference sequence). The V gene lost 4 bases and the J gene lost 1 base, with 10 bases spanning the gap. The CDR3 has 14 residues. In nucleotides, the CDR3 is TGTGCCAGCAGTTTTACGGTCGGGAACACTGAAGCTTTCTTT. Amino acid sequence: CASSFTVGNTEAFF.

This clone showed up just once. V usage is TRBV10-2 and J usage is TRBJ2-7, with 11 bases aligning to TRBD2. CDR3 length: 13 amino acids. The J segment lost 10 bases and the V segment lost 7 bases, leaving 9 bases of the junction unmatched. Germline V lookup: CDR1 WSHSY, CDR2 SAAADI. The CDR3 is CASIGTSGERQYF. CDR3 DNA sequence: TGCGCCAGCATAGGGACTAGCGGTGAACGTCAGTACTTC.

The chain links TRBV5-4 to TRBJ1-1, with D perhaps TRBD1 (5 bases). Trimming left V 4 bases short and J 2 bases short, with 15 bases between. The germline V gene has CDR1 SGHNT and CDR2 YYREEE (reference sequence). The length of the CDR3 is 15 residues. CDR3: CASSRNGGVNTEAFF. The CDR3 DNA sequence: TGTGCCAGCAGCCGAAACGGGGGAGTAAACACTGAAGCTTTCTTT.

V is TRBV9 and J is TRBJ2-3; D gene ambiguous. The CDR3 contains 16 residues. Per the germline V gene, CDR1 is SGDLS and CDR2 is YYNGEE. V was cut by 0 bases and J by 2 bases, with 13 bases left in between. The CDR3 bases are TGTGCCAGCAGCGTAGGTAGCTCTCGTTACACAGATACGCAGTATTTT. Its protein product is CASSVGSSRYTDTQYF.

The J gene is TRBJ2-5, the V gene TRBV30; the D is unclear. This CDR3 is built from 13 residues. Trimming removed 0 bases at V and 4 bases at J, with 9 bases between. CDR1 is GTSNPN and CDR2 is SVGIG in the germline V gene (reference sequence). The chain's CDR3 is CAWSVSDGETQYF. The CDR3 DNA is TGTGCCTGGAGTGTATCTGATGGAGAGACCCAGTACTTC. The full variable domain, in which reference TRBV30 and TRBJ2-5 provide the parts outside the CDR3, is SQTIHQWPATLVQPVGSPLSLECTVEGTSNPNLYWYRQAAGRGLQLLFYSVGIGQISSEVPQNLSASRPQDRQFILSSKKLLLSDSGFYLCAWSVSDGETQYFGPGTRLLVL.